This TCR beta chain appears in the sequencing data of a study of PD-L1 blockade in urothelial cancer. Study outcomes and limitations: Stronger expansion of tumor-associated clones in blood at 3 weeks distinguished durable-benefit patients.

Time point indicated: pretreatment peripheral blood. The method was immunoSEQ multiplex PCR; TCRdb's version includes in-frame clones alone and lacks a portion of them. This table has roughly 30,000 clones, over 75% appearing once. As concerns this clone: Its antigen remains unknown.

This material consisted of PBMCs, taken around atezolizumab (anti-PD-L1) treatment. The TCR comes from a man aged 55 to 69 with urothelial cancer.

This CDR3 reads CASSYQSSEDEQFF. The CDR3 region has the DNA TGTGCCAGCAGTTACCAGTCTAGCGAGGATGAGCAGTTCTTC. The chain couples TRBV6-6 to TRBJ2-1; possibly TRBD2 for D (6 bases). V was trimmed by 2 bases and J by 8 bases, leaving 13 bases between them. CDR1 MNHNY and CDR2 SVGAGI come from the germline V gene (reference sequence). CDR3 size: 14 residues.